This TCR beta chain was captured by sequencing in a study of blood T cell repertoires in COVID-19. Study-wide context: The study drew acute and convalescent COVID-19 samples from the United States, Italy and Spain. PBMCs, B-cell-depleted T cells, or T cells provided the cDNA or gDNA that made up the material.

This clone was seen ten or more times. Deletions cut 5 bases from V and 8 bases from J, with 18 bases between. The germline V gene encodes CDR1 LNHDA and CDR2 SQIVND (reference sequence). CDR3 size: 15 residues. Original data processing: Researchers report that nucleated cell counts were estimated from reference gene primer amplification. Only in-frame clones appear in the TCRdb table, and some are missing; sequencing was by immunoSEQ multiplex PCR. Clone size and the V and J calls come from that table; the DNA yielded D and trimming. The table records approximately 250,000 clones, 85% of them present only once.

The chain uses TRBV19 and TRBJ1-4; D perhaps matches TRBD1 (6 bases). Source material: peripheral blood. This TCR was sampled from a woman in her sixties with active or convalescent COVID-19. For the CDR3, the DNA is TGTGCCAGTAGTCCAACGACAGGCTGGGGAGAAAAACTGTTTTTT. Protein product: CASSPTTGWGEKLFF. Variable domain in full (rest from reference TRBV19 and TRBJ1-4): DGGITQSPKYLFRKEGQNVTLSCEQNLNHDAMYWYRQDPGQGLRLIYYSQIVNDFQKGDIAEGYSVSREKKESFPLTVTSAQKNPTAFYLCASSPTTGWGEKLFFGSGTQLSVL.